The T cell receptor (beta chain) under discussion was sequenced for a study of blood T cell repertoires in COVID-19. Some clones are missing from TCRdb's copy, which holds only in-frame ones; the method was immunoSEQ multiplex PCR. The table lists about 300,000 clones, under 90% of them singletons. Looked up from germline, CDR1 is MNHEY and CDR2 is SMNVEV (reference sequence). The CDR3 spans 15 residues. V was shortened by 5 bases and J by 4 bases, with 15 bases between the two germline ends. The sequenced material came from peripheral blood. This sequence joins TRBV27 and TRBJ2-1; tentative D call: TRBD1 (5 bases). The origin of this receptor is a woman aged 50 to 60 who had recovered from COVID-19. In nucleotides, the CDR3 is TGTGCCAGCAGTGTCCGGTGGACACTATACAATGAGCAGTTCTTC. Translated, it gives CASSVRWTLYNEQFF.